These T cell receptor beta chains were read from a single sample in a study of T-cell memory formation after mild COVID-19. From the 5' RACE reads, TCRdb called clonotypes with MiXCR, one entry per CDR3 protein. The table shows approximately 240,000 distinct CDR3 sequences, with roughly 15% occurring only once. The sequenced material came from PBMCs or a T cell subset sorted from them (not recorded which). The receptor source for this set is a young man who had mild COVID-19 (a few samples of this study predate the infection). Cell type and time point are not known. Both conserved end residues are trimmed from each CDR3. A D gene is named only where the DNA matches it firmly. Clone size is not always given. Where it is, it says once, few, many or a class for expanded clones.

D | size | J | V | CDR3
TRBD2 | few | TRBJ2-1 | TRBV7-2 | ASSLDLAGGDEQF
TRBD1 | few | TRBJ1-2 | TRBV5-1 | ASSLGTLTGAHGYT
. | . | TRBJ1-6 | TRBV9 | ASSVGEWANSPLH
TRBD2 | . | TRBJ2-3 | TRBV4-1 | ASSQLSGARDTQY
. | . | TRBJ1-2 | TRBV12-3/TRBV12-4 | ASSLGTVSYGYT
. | . | TRBJ2-7 | TRBV4-3 | ASSHLRADEQY
. | . | TRBJ2-4 | TRBV5-1 | ASSLGSGWGNIQY
. | . | TRBJ1-1 | TRBV18 | ASSGTGEAF
. | few | TRBJ2-1 | TRBV28 | ASRRVVEQF
TRBD2 | few | TRBJ2-1 | TRBV29-1 | SARALAGGRGEQF
. | few | TRBJ2-2 | TRBV11-2 | ASSLDIIGELF
. | few | TRBJ1-2 | TRBV19 | ASSPTPGVDYGYT
TRBD1 | . | TRBJ1-1 | TRBV27 | ASRGDRENTEAF
. | few | TRBJ2-5 | TRBV11-2 | ASSSLRDEETQY
. | few | TRBJ1-1 | TRBV11-2 | ASSLLKANTEAF
. | many | TRBJ2-2 | TRBV7-7 | ASSYRPNTGELF
TRBD1 | few | TRBJ2-7 | TRBV15 | ATSRVGQGPYEQY
. | . | TRBJ1-2 | TRBV4-1 | ASSSLRGYT
. | . | TRBJ1-1 | TRBV4-1 | ASSLEVRTEAF
. | . | TRBJ2-3 | TRBV6-1 | ASRLTPRADTQY
. | few | TRBJ2-5 | TRBV3-1 | ASSQPWFQETQY
. | few | TRBJ2-5 | TRBV5-1 | ASSGGDRWQETQY
. | few | TRBJ2-4 | TRBV5-1 | ASSLVGGSNIQY
. | few | TRBJ2-1 | TRBV7-2 | ASSLSPSSGNEQF
. | few | TRBJ2-5 | TRBV7-3 | ASSRGIGETQY
TRBD2 | few | TRBJ2-1 | TRBV24-1 | ATRRGAGGQSSYNEQF
TRBD2 | . | TRBJ2-3 | TRBV7-9 | AAGGGATDTQY
. | . | TRBJ2-5 | TRBV6-6 | ASSGTLTQETQY
. | . | TRBJ1-1 | TRBV21-1 | ASSKDAQGPQPGTEAF
. | . | TRBJ1-1 | TRBV10-3 | ATFSFGRAEAF
. | many | TRBJ2-2 | TRBV18 | ASSPRAAANTGELF
TRBD1 | . | TRBJ2-5 | TRBV12-3/TRBV12-4 | ASRLAGTGIETQY
. | . | TRBJ1-4 | TRBV27 | ASSQYTGPKEKLF
. | many | TRBJ1-1 | TRBV12-3/TRBV12-4 | ASSPTGMNTEAF
. | . | TRBJ2-3 | TRBV5-1 | ASSLVPASTDTQY
. | . | TRBJ1-1 | TRBV4-2 | ASSQGSGKGTEAF
. | many | TRBJ1-1 | TRBV4-1 | ASSPRALNTEAF
. | . | TRBJ1-6 | TRBV19 | ASSPGSWDSPLH
TRBD2 | few | TRBJ2-1 | TRBV6-2/TRBV6-3 | ASTSTTWRGGSNEQF
. | . | TRBJ2-1 | TRBV11-1 | ASSPWRGSRISYNEQF
TRBD1 | . | TRBJ2-5 | TRBV28 | ASSGGQGAQETQY
TRBD1 | many | TRBJ1-5 | TRBV4-1 | ASSLRQGRGYQPQH
TRBD1 | few | TRBJ1-5 | TRBV19 | ASSNWGQGEGNQPQH
TRBD2 | . | TRBJ2-1 | TRBV9 | ASSVSGGYNEQF
. | . | TRBJ1-3 | TRBV4-3 | ASSQDVGRTERNTIY
TRBD1 | . | TRBJ1-1 | TRBV6-5 | ASSRPGTGRTEAF
. | few | TRBJ1-2 | TRBV28 | ASSLTRQGVGYT